The 27 T cell receptor beta chains reported below all come from one sample, sequenced in a study of blood T cell repertoires in COVID-19. The protocol was immunoSEQ multiplex PCR, while the TCRdb copy is restricted to in-frame clones and leaves out a portion. The data contain some 200,000 clones, around nine tenths of them seen just once; the ten biggest clones take up around 0.5%. Sequencing was carried out using peripheral blood. These receptors originate from a man aged 45 to 65 with acute or convalescent COVID-19.

The chain carries TRBV5-4 and TRBJ2-2, with unresolved D. Trimming took off 0 bases at V and 1 base at J, with 4 bases between the two ends. The CDR3 spans 14 residues. The germline gives CDR1 SGHNT, CDR2 YYREEE (reference sequence). CDR3 nucleotide sequence: TGTGCCAGCAGCTTGGGGCAGAACACCGGGGAGCTGTTTTTT. Translating gives CASSLGQNTGELFF.

J is TRBJ1-4 and V is TRBV11-2; perhaps TRBD1 as D (6 bases). CDR3 size: 17 residues. Trimming shortened V by 5 bases and J by 4 bases, and 20 bases separated the two germline ends. Germline loops: CDR1 SGHAT, CDR2 FQNNGV. CDR3 loop: CASSPNRAQGINEKLFF. CDR3 bases: TGTGCCAGCAGCCCTAACAGGGCCCAGGGGATTAATGAAAAACTGTTTTTT.

This clone is a singleton in its sample. This chain links TRBV5-4 with TRBJ2-1; unclear D gene. Trimming removed 5 bases at V and 0 bases at J, with 12 bases between. The CDR3 covers 15 residues. CDR1 and CDR2 from the germline V gene are SGHNT and YYREEE (reference sequence). The CDR3 reads CASRPLGRSYNEQFF. The CDR3 bases are TGTGCCAGCAGACCGCTTGGCCGCTCCTACAATGAGCAGTTCTTC.

The genes are TRBV7-3 and TRBJ2-1, with 9 bases aligning to TRBD1. V was clipped by 4 bases and J by 4 bases; unmatched bases: 8. The germline V gene encodes CDR1 SGHTA and CDR2 FQGTGA. CDR3 length: 16 amino acids. The CDR3 DNA is TGTGCCAGCAGCTACTCCGGGACAGGGCCTTACAATGAGCAGTTCTTC. Encoded protein: CASSYSGTGPYNEQFF.

CDR3 amino acids: CASSLGQEGTIYF. CDR3 DNA: TGTGCCAGCAGTTTGGGACAGGAGGGCACCATATATTTT. The rearrangement uses TRBV28 and TRBJ1-3; 8 positions match TRBD1. The V gene's germline CDR1 is MDHEN and CDR2 SYDVKM. Unmatched junction bases numbered 4, after V lost 3 bases and J lost 9 bases. The CDR3 runs 13 residues.

The V gene is TRBV6-2 or TRBV6-3, the J gene TRBJ1-2; 7 nucleotides match TRBD1. Trimming at V came to 0 bases and at J to 0 bases, leaving 4 bases not matched to a gene. Germline CDR1 and CDR2: MNHEY and SVGEGT. This CDR3 contains 16 residues. The CDR3, as DNA: TGTGCCAGCAGTTACTCGGACAGGCCAGCTAACTATGGCTACACCTTC. Its translation: CASSYSDRPANYGYTF.

The chain is built from TRBV3-1 (or the pseudogene TRBV3-2) and TRBJ2-2, with 9 bases identical to TRBD1. V lost 3 bases and J lost 8; bases outside the gene matches: 10. Germline V gene lookup returns CDR1 LGHDT and CDR2 YNNKEL (reference sequence). This CDR3 has 16 amino acids. The CDR3 is CASSQGDRVWSGELFF. As DNA, the CDR3 is TGTGCCAGCAGCCAGGGGGACAGGGTATGGTCTGGGGAGCTGTTTTTT.

The chain links TRBV11-2 to TRBJ2-7, with D possibly TRBD1 on 6 matching bases. Germline values: CDR1 SGHAT, CDR2 FQNNGV. Trimming left V 3 bases short and J 9 bases short, with 12 bases between. The CDR3 is made up of 12 amino acids. In nucleotides, the CDR3 is TGTGCCAGCAGCTTCGGACAGTTCATGCAGTACTTC. It codes for CASSFGQFMQYF.

The chain recombines TRBV5-1 with TRBJ1-2, with 7 bases fitting TRBD1. J was trimmed by 4 bases and V by 0 bases; bases with no gene match: 3. CDR3 length equals 14 residues. Looked up from germline, CDR1 is SGHRS and CDR2 is YFSETQ. Here the CDR3 DNA reads TGCGCCAGCAGCTTGGGGGACAGAACCTATGGCTACACCTTC. The encoded protein is CASSLGDRTYGYTF.

A single count supports this clone. The rearrangement links TRBV2 to TRBJ1-4; D is uncertain. This CDR3 contains 16 residues. V dropped 5 bases and J dropped 0 bases, with 13 bases sitting between them. CDR1 and CDR2 (germline): SNHLY, FYNNEI. Here the CDR3 DNA reads TGTGCCAGCAGTCAAGGGTCAGGTTCAACTAATGAAAAACTGTTTTTT. Translating gives CASSQGSGSTNEKLFF.

V is TRBV5-6 and J is TRBJ2-7; 7 nucleotides agree with TRBD1. The CDR3 totals 14 residues. With 4 bases clipped from V and 2 bases from J, the junction kept 6 bases outside the gene matches. The germline V gene encodes CDR1 SGHDT and CDR2 YYEEEE. The CDR3 region has the DNA TGTGCCAGCAGCACTCCGGGACAGACCTACGAGCAGTACTTC. Protein product: CASSTPGQTYEQYF.

The chain combines TRBV6-5 with TRBJ2-7, with 8 bases aligning to TRBD1. The V segment lost 6 bases and the J segment 2 bases; nucleotides outside the gene matches: 9. Looked up from germline, CDR1 is MNHEY and CDR2 is SVGAGI. There are 15 residues in the CDR3. The CDR3 loop reads CASRQTRTGTYEQYV. The CDR3 DNA sequence: TGTGCCAGCAGACAAACCCGGACAGGGACCTACGAGCAGTACGTC.

The genes are TRBV29-1 and TRBJ2-2; the match to TRBD2 covers 12 bases. Germline trimming cut 7 bases from V and 5 bases from J; bases unmatched to any gene: 5. In germline, CDR1 is SQVTM, CDR2 ANQGSEA. CDR3 size: 14 residues. CDR3 in DNA: TGCAGCGCTAGGGGACTAGCGGGTACCGGGGAGCTGTTTTTT. The encoded protein is CSARGLAGTGELFF.

The chain carries TRBV15 and TRBJ2-5; 8 bases are shared with TRBD1. This CDR3 is built from 13 residues. From germline, CDR1 is LNHNV and CDR2 YYDKDF (reference sequence). Germline trimming cut 6 bases from V and 4 bases from J; bases unmatched to any gene: 4. CDR3 sequence (DNA): TGTGCCACCAGAAGACAGGGGTTAGAGACCCAGTACTTC. Translation: CATRRQGLETQYF. Using reference TRBV15 and TRBJ2-5 for the parts outside the CDR3, the full variable domain is DAMVIQNPRYQVTQFGKPVTLSCSQTLNHNVMYWYQQKSSQAPKLLFHYYDKDFNNEADTPDNFQSRRPNTSFCFLDIRSPGLGDTAMYLCATRRQGLETQYFGPGTRLLVL.

The chain has TRBV19 and TRBJ2-2; D may be TRBD2 (5 bases). The germline CDR1 and CDR2 sequences are LNHDA and SQIVND (reference sequence). The V end lost 3 bases, the J end lost 4 bases, and 12 bases lay between the germline ends. The CDR3 runs to 15 residues. In DNA, the CDR3 is TGTGCCAGTAGTATCGGCCGGGGAAGCACCGGGGAGCTGTTTTTT. Translation gives CASSIGRGSTGELFF. Supplemented by reference TRBV19 and TRBJ2-2, the full variable domain reads DGGITQSPKYLFRKEGQNVTLSCEQNLNHDAMYWYRQDPGQGLRLIYYSQIVNDFQKGDIAEGYSVSREKKESFPLTVTSAQKNPTAFYLCASSIGRGSTGELFFGEGSRLTVL.

The chain employs TRBV10-3 and TRBJ1-5, with no clear D. In germline, CDR1 is ENHRY, CDR2 SYGVKD. CDR3 length: 15 residues. The V and J ends lost 6 bases and 2 bases respectively, with 14 bases between them. Here the CDR3 reads CAISEGGFGNQPQHF. The DNA of the CDR3 is TGTGCCATCAGCGAGGGAGGGTTTGGCAATCAGCCCCAGCATTTT.

The V gene is TRBV6-5, the J gene TRBJ2-7, with 8 bases aligning to TRBD2. The CDR3 contains 14 residues. Germline assignment: CDR1 MNHEY and CDR2 SVGAGI. The V gene end was trimmed by 6 bases and the J gene end by 2 bases; junction bases not matched to a gene: 6. DNA for the CDR3: TGTGCCAGCAGAAAACTAGCGGAAACCTACGAGCAGTACTTC. It codes for CASRKLAETYEQYF.

The rearrangement links TRBV3-1 (or the pseudogene TRBV3-2) to TRBJ2-3; D is ambiguous. Trimming cost V 0 bases and J 2 bases, with 6 bases left between them. Germline lookup yields CDR1 LGHDT and CDR2 YNNKEL (reference sequence). This CDR3 region has 14 residues. CDR3 DNA sequence: TGTGCCAGCAGCCAAGACAGGTACACAGATACGCAGTATTTT. Translating it yields CASSQDRYTDTQYF.

This clone was picked up one time. The J gene is TRBJ1-1, the V gene TRBV7-8, with 7 positions matching TRBD1. J lost 3 bases, V lost 5 bases, and 3 bases had no gene match. This CDR3 is built from 13 residues. Germline CDR1 is SGHVS and CDR2 is FQNEAQ. CDR3 protein: CASSRDRDTEAFF. DNA of the CDR3: TGTGCCAGCAGCCGAGACAGGGACACTGAAGCTTTCTTT.

The CDR3 DNA is TGTGCCAGCAGTTTGGGCCCCAGGGAAAAACTGTTTTTT. Translating gives CASSLGPREKLFF. The chain uses TRBV28 and TRBJ1-4; D is uncertain. Germline V gene sequence: CDR1 MDHEN, CDR2 SYDVKM. The CDR3 has 13 amino acids. V gave up 3 bases and J gave up 8 bases, with 10 bases separating them.

The CDR3 loop reads CASSLNGASFDSSGNTIYF. The CDR3 region has the DNA TGTGCCAGCAGCTTAAATGGGGCCTCTTTTGATAGCTCTGGAAACACCATATATTTT. This chain uses TRBV11-2 with TRBJ1-3; perhaps TRBD1 as D (5 bases). CDR1 is SGHAT, CDR2 FQNNGV, per germline. The CDR3 has 19 amino acids. The germline V and J ends were trimmed by 2 bases and 0 bases, with 20 bases remaining between them.

J is TRBJ2-1 and V is TRBV7-8; D ambiguous. Trimming stripped 3 bases from V and 4 bases from J, with 13 bases between. There are 15 residues in the CDR3. The germline V gene has CDR1 SGHVS and CDR2 FQNEAQ. CDR3 in DNA: TGTGCCAGCAGCTTCCGTCACCCCCGGTACAATGAGCAGTTCTTC. Its translation is CASSFRHPRYNEQFF. Supplemented by reference TRBV7-8 and TRBJ2-1, the full variable domain reads GAGVSQSPRYKVAKRGQDVALRCDPISGHVSLFWYQQALGQGPEFLTYFQNEAQLDKSGLPSDRFFAERPEGSVSTLKIQRTQQEDSAVYLCASSFRHPRYNEQFFGPGTRLTVL.

V gene TRBV3-1 (or the pseudogene TRBV3-2) combines with J gene TRBJ1-1; D ambiguous. Germline V gene data show CDR1 as LGHDT and CDR2 as YNNKEL (reference sequence). Between the trimmed V and J ends, which lost 3 bases and 7 bases, there was a span of 9 bases. This CDR3 is 12 amino acids long. The CDR3 DNA sequence: TGTGCCAGCAGCCATCAGGAGGATGAAGCTTTCTTT. It translates to CASSHQEDEAFF.

This chain joins TRBV2 and TRBJ2-7; 9 bases agree with TRBD1. Germline values: CDR1 SNHLY, CDR2 FYNNEI. This CDR3 comprises 14 residues. Germline trimming cut 5 bases from V and 1 base from J; bases unmatched to any gene: 3. The CDR3 nucleotides read TGTGCCAGCAGTCGGACAGGGGTATCCTACGAGCAGTACGTC. Protein sequence: CASSRTGVSYEQYV.

This clone occurred once. V usage is TRBV19 and J usage is TRBJ1-5, with a tentative D call TRBD1 (5 bases). CDR1 LNHDA and CDR2 SQIVND come from the germline V gene (reference sequence). V was cut by 4 bases and J by 11 bases, with 18 bases left in between. The CDR3 runs 14 residues. Here the CDR3 DNA reads TGTGCCAGTAGTACAGGGCCCATCGGGGGAGCCCAGCATTTT. This encodes CASSTGPIGGAQHF. Combining the CDR3 with reference TRBV19 and TRBJ1-5 gives the whole variable domain DGGITQSPKYLFRKEGQNVTLSCEQNLNHDAMYWYRQDPGQGLRLIYYSQIVNDFQKGDIAEGYSVSREKKESFPLTVTSAQKNPTAFYLCASSTGPIGGAQHFGDGTRLSIL.

This chain links TRBV9 with TRBJ1-4; D perhaps matches TRBD1 (5 bases). V was pared by 4 bases and J by 7 bases, with 11 bases between. Germline CDR1 reads SGDLS; CDR2 reads YYNGEE. The CDR3 loop spans 13 amino acids. This CDR3 is CASSPLQGEKLFF. The CDR3 DNA sequence: TGTGCCAGCAGCCCTCTCCAGGGTGAAAAACTGTTTTTT.

In its sample, this clone was seen once. The rearrangement uses TRBV7-8 and TRBJ2-7; 11 bases map to TRBD1. Germline assignment: CDR1 SGHVS and CDR2 FQNEAQ. J was trimmed by 4 bases and V by 2 bases; bases with no gene match: 10. The CDR3 is made up of 17 amino acids. The CDR3 DNA is TGTGCCAGCAGCTTAAAGACCCCCGGACAGGGGGCTTACGAGCAGTACGTC. This gives the protein CASSLKTPGQGAYEQYV.